This passage covers 10 T cell receptor beta chains from one sample sequenced in a study of blood T cell repertoires in COVID-19. TCRdb's copy holds only in-frame clones and misses some; the assay was immunoSEQ multiplex PCR. The table has about 44,000 clones, around 75% seen once. Sequenced sample: peripheral blood. The source of these receptors is a man at least 80 years old with acute or convalescent COVID-19.

The chain recombines TRBV19 with TRBJ1-6; D gene ambiguous. CDR3 size: 13 residues. V lost 5 bases and J 4 bases, leaving 6 bases between the germline ends. CDR1 is LNHDA, CDR2 SQIVND, per germline (reference sequence). The CDR3 DNA sequence: TGTGCCAGTAGTGAGGTGTATAATTCACCCCTCCACTTT. Its protein is CASSEVYNSPLHF.

This rearrangement joins TRBV6-4 to TRBJ2-3, with 7 bases fitting TRBD2. Germline values: CDR1 MRHNA, CDR2 SNTAGT. CDR3 length equals 16 residues. Losses at the gene ends were 2 bases for V and 3 bases for J; bases not matched to a gene: 8. The CDR3 DNA follows: TGTGCCAGCAGTGACGGTTCTAGCGGTGAGACAGATACGCAGTATTTT. It is translated as CASSDGSSGETDTQYF.

In this sample, this clone turned up a few times. V gene TRBV7-2 combines with J gene TRBJ1-1; TRBD1 matches at 8 bases. Germline values: CDR1 SGHTA, CDR2 FQGNSA. This CDR3 region has 15 residues. The J segment lost 1 base and the V segment lost 1 base, leaving 2 bases of the junction unmatched. CDR3 coding DNA: TGTGCCAGCAGCTTAGGGGACAGGCGGAACACTGAAGCTTTCTTT. Protein product: CASSLGDRRNTEAFF.

This clone was picked up a small number of times. This chain joins TRBV25-1 and TRBJ1-3; no clear D gene. V was cut by 5 bases and J by 4 bases, with 6 bases left in between. CDR3 length: 12 residues. The V gene's germline CDR1 is MGHDK and CDR2 SYGVNS. The DNA for the CDR3 is TGTGCCAGCAGTAACCTAGGAAACACCATATATTTT. Protein sequence: CASSNLGNTIYF.

V gene TRBV28 combines with J gene TRBJ1-1; 8 nucleotides align to TRBD1. The CDR3 length is 15 residues. Losses at the gene ends were 0 bases for V and 1 base for J; bases not matched to a gene: 1. CDR1 and CDR2 from the germline V gene are MDHEN and SYDVKM. The CDR3 sequence is CASSLWGTGNTEAFF. The CDR3 DNA reads TGTGCCAGCAGTTTATGGGGGACAGGGAACACTGAAGCTTTCTTT.

V is TRBV29-1 and J is TRBJ2-1, with 7 bases aligning to TRBD2. Germline lookup yields CDR1 SQVTM and CDR2 ANQGSEA. The CDR3 runs 15 residues. V dropped 4 bases and J dropped 4; count of bases not matched to a gene: 10. The CDR3: CSVVGSEREYNEQFF. Here the CDR3 DNA reads TGCAGCGTTGTTGGTAGCGAGCGGGAATACAATGAGCAGTTCTTC.

The chain carries TRBV9 and TRBJ1-6; 8 bases line up with TRBD1. After removal of 3 bases from V and 6 bases from J, the junction contained 5 bases not matched to a gene. Germline CDR1 and CDR2: SGDLS and YYNGEE. The length of the CDR3 is 15 residues. The CDR3 DNA reads TGTGCCAGCAGCGGACAGGGGAATAGTAATTCACCCCTCCACTTT. Amino acid sequence: CASSGQGNSNSPLHF. Drawing the rest from reference TRBV9 and TRBJ1-6, the complete variable domain is DSGVTQTPKHLITATGQRVTLRCSPRSGDLSVYWYQQSLDQGLQFLIQYYNGEERAKGNILERFSAQQFPDLHSELNLSSLELGDSALYFCASSGQGNSNSPLHFGNGTRLTVT.

The chain links TRBV27 to TRBJ1-3; TRBD1 matches 8 bases. In germline, CDR1 is MNHEY, CDR2 SMNVEV (reference sequence). J was trimmed by 2 bases and V by 7 bases; bases with no gene match: 4. The CDR3 spans 14 residues. In DNA, the CDR3 is TGTGCCAGCATTAACAGGGGGACTGGAAACACCATATATTTT. This encodes CASINRGTGNTIYF.

The chain is built from TRBV5-5 and TRBJ2-1; TRBD2 agrees at 8 bases. The V gene's germline CDR1 is SGHKS and CDR2 YYEKEE (reference sequence). The CDR3 is 15 amino acids. J gave up 2 bases and V 0 bases, and 1 base lay outside the gene matches. The CDR3 protein is CASSLDSGTYNEQFF. The CDR3 coding sequence is TGTGCCAGCAGCTTGGATAGCGGGACCTACAATGAGCAGTTCTTC.

V and J are TRBV24-1 and TRBJ2-1; D ambiguous. This CDR3 comprises 16 residues. Germline V gives CDR1 KGHDR, CDR2 SFDVKD. V was trimmed by 10 bases and J by 0 bases, leaving 18 bases between them. The chain's CDR3 is CATSFRLTSSYNEQFF. The DNA of the CDR3 is TGTGCCACGAGTTTCCGACTGACGAGCTCCTACAATGAGCAGTTCTTC.